What follows describes a single T cell receptor beta chain. The sample belongs to a study of T cell responses to AZD1222 COVID-19 vaccine. V lost 6 bases to trimming and J lost 7 bases; unmatched junction nucleotides: 6. The CDR3 sequence is 15 residues long. Germline assignment: CDR1 LNHDA and CDR2 SQIVND (reference sequence). The data were produced by immunoSEQ multiplex PCR, yet TCRdb's version contains in-frame clones alone and is incomplete. Here the sample spans about 190,000 clones, approximately 90% being singletons. Sample: peripheral blood, taken on day 0 of AZD1222 vaccination. The genes are TRBV19 and TRBJ1-6, with 10 positions matching TRBD1. The sequence was collected from an adult in good health. The chain's CDR3 is CASRPKGQGNSPLHF. Here the CDR3 DNA reads TGTGCCAGTAGACCGAAGGGACAGGGGAATTCACCCCTCCACTTT.